A selection of T cell receptor beta chains follows, all from one sample in a study of blood T cell repertoires in COVID-19. Method: immunoSEQ multiplex PCR; TCRdb's copy keeps in-frame clones and lacks some. In the table there are tens of thousands of clones, roughly 80% of which are singletons. The sequencing sample was made of peripheral blood. Every receptor here comes from an elderly woman with active or convalescent COVID-19. Each CDR3 is given with its conserved first and last residue. The D gene is left open where the match is weak. Only part of the rows carry a size: once, few, many, or a class if the clone is expanded.

TRBJ2-1 15 - once TRBV9 TGTGCCAGCAGCGTTGCGCGGAGCTCCTACAATGAGCAGTTCTTC CASSVARSSYNEQFF
TRBJ1-5 15 - - TRBV19 TGTGCCAGTAGTCCCGCCCCAGGGCTCGATCAGCCCCAGCATTTT CASSPAPGLDQPQHF
TRBJ1-3 16 - once TRBV16 TGTGCCAGCAGCCAAAGTCCAGGGGCTACTGGAAACACCATATATTTT CASSQSPGATGNTIYF
TRBJ2-5 14 TRBD1 - TRBV7-9 TGTGCCAGCAGCCCCGACAGGGGGCAAGAGACCCAGTACTTC CASSPDRGQETQYF
TRBJ1-5 17 - - TRBV6-2/TRBV6-3 TGTGCCAGCAGTACCGCGAGGGGGACGGAGAAAGATCAGCCCCAGCATTTT CASSTARGTEKDQPQHF
TRBJ2-3 13 - - TRBV9 TGTGCCAGCAGCAAACTCCTCGGAGATACGCAGTATTTT CASSKLLGDTQYF
TRBJ1-1 13 - once TRBV7-3 TGTGCCAGCAGCTTACAGGTCCAGCAGGAAGCTTTCTTT CASSLQVQQEAFF
TRBJ2-5 16 - - TRBV7-3 TGTGCCAGCGGCGCACTGGGCAGGGGGGCAGGAGAGACCCAGTACTTC CASGALGRGAGETQYF
TRBJ1-1 13 TRBD1 - TRBV30 TGTGCCTGGGCCGGGACAGCGAACACTGAAGCTTTCTTT CAWAGTANTEAFF
TRBJ1-5 14 - - TRBV27 TGTGCCAGCAGTTTAATAGGGAGAAATCAGCCCCAGCATTTT CASSLIGRNQPQHF
TRBJ2-7 17 TRBD1 few TRBV11-1 TGTGCCAGCAGCTTAGCCCCCCTAGGGACAGGGGCTAGCGAGCAGTACTTC CASSLAPLGTGASEQYF
TRBJ1-5 13 - once TRBV7-2 TGTGCCAGCAGCGAGAGATATCCGGGGCCCCAGCATTTT CASSERYPGPQHF
TRBJ1-1 12 - - TRBV12-3/TRBV12-4 TGTGCCAGCAGTCGTGTCCGGGCTGAAGCTTTCTTT CASSRVRAEAFF
TRBJ2-2 15 - - TRBV5-4 TGTGCCAGCAGCTTGAGCGGTCTGAACACCGGGGAGCTGTTTTTT CASSLSGLNTGELFF
TRBJ1-5 12 - - TRBV2 TGTGCCAGCAGGCTCCAGGGTAGGCCCCAGCATTTT CASRLQGRPQHF
TRBJ2-1 15 TRBD2 - TRBV7-2 TGTGCCAGCAGCTTAGTAGCGGGAGGCGGCAATGAGCAGTTCTTC CASSLVAGGGNEQFF
TRBJ1-1 13 - few TRBV19 TGTGCCAGTAGTATCCGGGTGAACACTGAAGCTTTCTTT CASSIRVNTEAFF
TRBJ1-1 15 TRBD1 - TRBV5-4 TGTGCCAGCAGCTTGGATAGGGGGCTGTGGACTGAAGCTTTCTTT CASSLDRGLWTEAFF
TRBJ2-6 15 - - TRBV28 TGTGCCAGCAGTTTCCCCCTAGCTGGGGCCAACGTCCTGACTTTC CASSFPLAGANVLTF
TRBJ2-1 13 - once TRBV12-3/TRBV12-4 TGTGCCAGCAGCCCCCCAGGGGACCCGGGCAAGTTCTTC CASSPPGDPGKFF
TRBJ2-7 15 TRBD2 - TRBV7-2 TGTGCCAGCAGCGGGACTAGCGGGGGGCCCTACGAGCAGTACTTC CASSGTSGGPYEQYF
TRBJ1-2 14 - - TRBV27 - CASSLVGTGALVTF
TRBJ2-5 14 - - TRBV18 TGTGCCAGCTCACCATCGGCTGAGCGAGGGACCCAGTACTTC CASSPSAERGTQYF
TRBJ1-1 15 - - TRBV19 TGTGCCAGTAGTATAGATCTCAGGGGTGGCACTGAAGCTTTCTTT CASSIDLRGGTEAFF
TRBJ2-4 13 TRBD1 - TRBV30 TGTGCCTGGGACGGGACAGGGGGAAACATTCAGTACTTC CAWDGTGGNIQYF
TRBJ2-3 18 TRBD2 - TRBV4-3 TGCGCCAGCAGCCAAGAAGGTCTAGCGGGGGCCTTCACAGATACGCAGTATTTT CASSQEGLAGAFTDTQYF
TRBJ2-3 17 TRBD2 - TRBV19 TGTGCCAGTACCCCCGTTTTGGGACTAGCGGACACAGATACGCAGTATTTT CASTPVLGLADTDTQYF
TRBJ1-1 15 - - TRBV6-6 TGTGCCAGCAGTTCTTTTTGGACATTGAACACTGAAGCTTTCTTT CASSSFWTLNTEAFF
TRBJ2-7 15 - - TRBV6-1 TGTGCCAGCAGTGATGAAGGGACACCTTCCTACGAGCAGTACTTC CASSDEGTPSYEQYF
TRBJ1-4 13 - - TRBV5-1 TGCGCCAGCAGCTTGGCGGGTGAACAAAAACTGTTTTTT CASSLAGEQKLFF
TRBJ1-2 18 TRBD1 - TRBV9 TGTGCCAGCAGCCCCACATCCGGCGGGACAGGGGGCGGCTATGGCTACACCTTC CASSPTSGGTGGGYGYTF
TRBJ2-1 16 - - TRBV5-4 TGTGCCAGCAGCTTGGAGGGGGGGGCAGCATACAATGAGCAGTTCTTC CASSLEGGAAYNEQFF
TRBJ2-7 14 - - TRBV5-5 TGTGCCAGCAGCCTCGGGACACCCCCCTACGAGCAGTACTTC CASSLGTPPYEQYF
TRBJ1-1 13 TRBD1 few TRBV7-2 TGTGCCAGTTTGGGACAGGGTAACACTGAAGCTTTCTTT CASLGQGNTEAFF
TRBJ1-2 15 TRBD1 - TRBV7-2 TGTGCCAGCAGCTTAAGTTGGACAGGAAACTATGGCTACACCTTC CASSLSWTGNYGYTF
TRBJ2-5 15 TRBD1 - TRBV5-1 TGCGCCAGCAGCTGGGGGACAGGGGGCGAACAGACCCAGTACTTC CASSWGTGGEQTQYF
TRBJ2-2 14 - - TRBV4-3 TGCGCCAGCAGCCAGGGCACAGGGTCCGGGGAGCTGTTTTTT CASSQGTGSGELFF
TRBJ1-1 18 - - TRBV28 TGTGCCAGCAGTTTATACTCAGGGGCCATACTCATGAACACTGAAGCTTTCTTT CASSLYSGAILMNTEAFF
TRBJ1-3 13 - - TRBV5-6 TGTGCCAGCAGTAACTACGGGGGAAACACCATATATTTT CASSNYGGNTIYF
TRBJ1-2 14 - - TRBV30 TGTGCCTGGAACTCGGGCCGGGGTCCTTATGGCTACACCTTC CAWNSGRGPYGYTF
TRBJ2-3 15 TRBD1 once TRBV7-6 TGTGCCAGCAGCGTAAGGACAGGGGGCACAGATACGCAGTATTTT CASSVRTGGTDTQYF
TRBJ2-5 15 TRBD2 - TRBV4-3 TGCGCCAGCAGCCAAGATTGGGGTAGCGGGGAGACCCAGTACTTC CASSQDWGSGETQYF
TRBJ1-3 13 - - TRBV30 TGTGCCTACGACAGGAGCTCTGGAAACACCATATATTTT CAYDRSSGNTIYF
TRBJ1-1 15 TRBD1 once TRBV7-2 TGTGCCAGCAGCAGGGGGACAGGGGGCGTCACTGAAGCTTTCTTT CASSRGTGGVTEAFF